The 21 T cell receptor beta chains listed next were all sequenced from one sample in a study of blood T cell repertoires in COVID-19. The repertoire was sequenced with immunoSEQ multiplex PCR; TCRdb's copy has only in-frame clones and lacks some. The data hold roughly 250,000 clones, with about 90% observed a single time. The sequenced sample consisted of peripheral blood. These receptors all stem from a person under 35 with COVID-19, enrolled during active disease.

This clone was recorded once. This chain uses TRBV2 with TRBJ2-1; tentatively, D is TRBD1 (6 bases). V shed 4 bases and J shed 0 bases, with 13 bases lying between them. There are 16 residues in the CDR3. Germline CDR1 reads SNHLY; CDR2 reads FYNNEI. The CDR3 sequence is CASSVQGPSSYNEQFF. DNA for the CDR3: TGTGCCAGCAGTGTTCAGGGGCCGAGCTCCTACAATGAGCAGTTCTTC. Complete variable domain (other parts from reference TRBV2 and TRBJ2-1): EPEVTQTPSHQVTQMGQEVILRCVPISNHLYFYWYRQILGQKVEFLVSFYNNEISEKSEIFDDQFSVERPDGSNFTLKIRSTKLEDSAMYFCASSVQGPSSYNEQFFGPGTRLTVL.

This chain joins TRBV25-1 and TRBJ1-3, with 8 bases identical to TRBD1. The CDR3 spans 16 residues. Looked up from germline, CDR1 is MGHDK and CDR2 is SYGVNS. Germline trimming cut 3 bases from V and 2 bases from J; bases unmatched to any gene: 6. The CDR3 DNA follows: TGTGCCAGCAGTGAGGCCAGGACAGGGACTGGAAACACCATATATTTT. This sequence encodes CASSEARTGTGNTIYF.

The J gene is TRBJ2-6, the V gene TRBV5-4, with 12 nucleotides matching TRBD1. The V gene's germline CDR1 is SGHNT and CDR2 YYREEE (reference sequence). This CDR3 spans 17 amino acids. Losses at the gene ends were 3 bases for V and 4 bases for J; bases not matched to a gene: 5. DNA for the CDR3: TGTGCCAGCAGCTCGGGACAGGGGGCCTTGGGGGCCAACGTCCTGACTTTC. It translates to CASSSGQGALGANVLTF.

The chain employs TRBV19 and TRBJ2-3; D possibly corresponds to TRBD2 (5 bases). This CDR3 is 17 amino acids long. V gave up 3 bases and J gave up 4 bases, with 20 bases separating them. Germline CDR1 is LNHDA and CDR2 is SQIVND (reference sequence). CDR3 nucleotide sequence: TGTGCCAGTAGTATTAGAGCTGAGCGGACCATCCCAGATACGCAGTATTTT. It encodes CASSIRAERTIPDTQYF.

The V and J genes are TRBV7-9 and TRBJ2-3; D not resolved. V was trimmed by 5 bases and J by 0 bases, leaving 6 bases between them. Germline V CDR1 and CDR2: SEHNR, FQNEAQ (reference sequence). The CDR3 sequence is 13 residues long. The CDR3, as DNA: TGTGCCAGCAGCGCCGGGAGCACAGATACGCAGTATTTT. Translated: CASSAGSTDTQYF.

The rearrangement links TRBV5-1 to TRBJ2-2; possible D gene TRBD2, 5 bases. V dropped 3 bases and J dropped 5 bases, with 14 bases sitting between them. Germline V gene sequence: CDR1 SGHRS, CDR2 YFSETQ. CDR3 size: 15 residues. This CDR3 is CASSSNSDLTGELFF. For the CDR3, the DNA is TGCGCCAGCAGCTCCAACTCGGACTTGACCGGGGAGCTGTTTTTT.

The V call is TRBV2, the J call TRBJ2-7; weak D call: TRBD2 (6 bases). The V gene lost 3 bases and the J gene lost 7 bases, with 16 bases spanning the gap. In germline, CDR1 is SNHLY, CDR2 FYNNEI. The CDR3 is 14 amino acids. The CDR3 here is CASSERGAPREQYF. The CDR3 region has the DNA TGTGCCAGCAGTGAGCGGGGAGCCCCCCGTGAGCAGTACTTC.

J is TRBJ2-1 and V is TRBV9, with 14 bases matching TRBD2. The CDR3 contains 16 residues. Germline trimming cut 4 bases from V and 7 bases from J; bases unmatched to any gene: 7. In germline, CDR1 is SGDLS, CDR2 YYNGEE. As DNA, the CDR3 is TGTGCCAGCAGCACCGGGACTAGCGGGAGTGCGAATGAGCAGTTCTTC. Its translation is CASSTGTSGSANEQFF.

Comments on this clone: Its ends do not fully match the called genes, so a read error is possible. The chain recombines TRBV14 with TRBJ1-2, with TRBD1 as a possible D gene (6 bases). The CDR3 has 14 amino acids. The germline V gene has CDR1 SGHDN and CDR2 FVKESK. CDR3 in amino acids: CASSPRIAYGQTDF. The CDR3 bases are TGTGCCAGCAGCCCGAGAATCGCCTATGGACAGACCGACTTC.

The chain couples TRBV19 to TRBJ1-4, with 10 positions matching TRBD1. CDR3 length equals 13 residues. Germline trimming cut 10 bases from V and 7 bases from J; bases unmatched to any gene: 6. In germline, CDR1 is LNHDA, CDR2 SQIVND (reference sequence). CDR3 bases: TGTGCCACCGCCGGGGACAGGGGTGAAAAACTGTTTTTT. Its protein is CATAGDRGEKLFF.

V gene TRBV6-1 combines with J gene TRBJ1-2; no clear D. The CDR3 sequence is 11 residues long. V dropped 1 base and J dropped 11 bases, with 8 bases sitting between them. The germline CDR1 and CDR2 sequences are MNHNS and SASEGT. In DNA form, the CDR3 reads TGTGCCAGCAGTGAAGTAACAGAATACACCTTC. It yields the protein CASSEVTEYTF.

This chain joins TRBV27 and TRBJ1-2; weak D call: TRBD1 (5 bases). There are 13 residues in the CDR3. V lost 6 bases to trimming and J lost 5 bases, with 13 bases between them. Germline CDR1 and CDR2: MNHEY and SMNVEV (reference sequence). The CDR3 protein is CASSRTGTYGYTF. The CDR3 region has the DNA TGTGCCAGCAGCCGAACAGGAACTTATGGCTACACCTTC.

The V call is TRBV10-2, the J call TRBJ2-1; D is perhaps TRBD2 (6 bases). The V gene's germline CDR1 is WSHSY and CDR2 SAAADI. V lost 4 bases, J lost 12 bases, and 16 bases lay in between. This CDR3 comprises 13 residues. The CDR3 here is CASSGTERDWQFF. CDR3 DNA sequence: TGCGCCAGCAGTGGCACCGAACGGGACTGGCAGTTCTTC.

V is TRBV12-2 and J is TRBJ2-5; the D segment call TRBD2 is taken from the table without a DNA check. TRBV12-2 is shown as a pseudogene. This CDR3 spans 13 amino acids. DNA of the CDR3: TGTGCAAGTCGCACCTCGGGAGATGAGACCCAGTACTTC. Translated, it gives CASRTSGDETQYF.

The chain joins TRBV2 to TRBJ2-7; a possible D gene is TRBD1 (5 bases). CDR1 is SNHLY, CDR2 FYNNEI, per germline. The CDR3 runs 12 residues. The V gene lost 8 bases and the J gene lost 1 base, with 9 bases spanning the gap. The CDR3 loop reads CASGRVSYEQYF. DNA for the CDR3: TGTGCCAGCGGCAGGGTTTCCTACGAGCAGTACTTC.

J is TRBJ2-2 and V is TRBV6-7; tentative D call: TRBD1 (6 bases). TRBV6-7 is noted as an ORF with a role that remains uncertain. V lost 7 bases, J lost 5 bases, and 11 bases lay in between. The length of the CDR3 is 13 residues. The CDR3 nucleotides read TGTGCCAGCACGGACAGACCAACCGGGGAGCTGTTTTTT. This translates into CASTDRPTGELFF.

This chain's CDR3 is CASTPTGTAGYTF. DNA of the CDR3: TGTGCCAGCACCCCCACCGGGACAGCTGGCTACACCTTC. The chain employs TRBV6-5 and TRBJ1-2; 7 bases line up with TRBD1. J was trimmed by 7 bases and V by 7 bases; bases with no gene match: 9. The CDR3 covers 13 residues. The V gene's germline CDR1 is MNHEY and CDR2 SVGAGI.

The J gene is TRBJ2-1, the V gene TRBV6-5; TRBD2 aligns across 8 bases. In germline, CDR1 is MNHEY, CDR2 SVGAGI. After removal of 2 bases from V and 9 bases from J, the junction contained 12 bases not matched to a gene. This CDR3 is built from 16 residues. In DNA form, the CDR3 reads TGTGCCAGCAGTTACGCACCGGGACTAGGCGGCGGTGAGCAGTTCTTC. It codes for CASSYAPGLGGGEQFF.

Regarding this clone: Other DNA sequences in this sample translate to the same CDR3. This CDR3 reads CASSLGTANTGELFF. CDR3 nucleotide sequence: TGTGCCAGCAGCTTAGGGACAGCCAACACCGGGGAGCTGTTTTTT. The chain has TRBV11-3 and TRBJ2-2; weak D call: TRBD1 (6 bases). This CDR3 comprises 15 residues. The V end lost 1 base, the J end lost 2 bases, and 8 bases lay between the germline ends. Germline CDR1 SGHNT, CDR2 YENEEA.

The chain uses TRBV6-5 and TRBJ2-7; 9 bases fit TRBD1. Germline V CDR1 and CDR2: MNHEY, SVGAGI. Germline trimming cut 5 bases from V and 5 bases from J; bases unmatched to any gene: 10. This CDR3 region has 15 residues. In DNA form, the CDR3 reads TGTGCCAGCAGTATAGGGACAGGGCCCTGGAACGAGCAGTACTTC. It translates to CASSIGTGPWNEQYF.

This chain joins TRBV6-1 and TRBJ1-3, with TRBD1 matching 8 bases. J gave up 8 bases and V 2 bases, and 8 bases lay outside the gene matches. Germline CDR1 MNHNS, CDR2 SASEGT. This CDR3 is built from 15 residues. CDR3 in amino acids: CASSELSGGSDTIYF. The CDR3 coding sequence is TGTGCCAGCAGTGAATTGTCAGGGGGCTCGGACACCATATATTTT.